These T cell receptor beta chains were read from a single sample in a study of blood T cell repertoires in COVID-19. TCRdb's table, derived via immunoSEQ multiplex PCR, lists solely in-frame clones and lacks some. The table records 150,000 to 200,000 clones, 88% of them present only once. Sequencing was carried out using PBMCs or T cells enriched from blood (not recorded which). Every receptor here comes from a woman aged 18-29 years who had recovered from COVID-19. The CDR3 runs from the conserved cysteine through the conserved F or W. The order of the fields is clone size, V gene, J gene, D gene, CDR3 protein, CDR3 DNA. D genes are given only for firm matches. A row's size may be missing; if present it is once, few, many or a size class.

>.|TRBV25-1|TRBJ2-2|TRBD2
CASSGLQRETGELFF
TGTGCCAGCAGTGGGCTCCAGCGGGAGACCGGGGAGCTGTTTTTT
>once|TRBV6-1|TRBJ1-5|.
CASSEALEDQPQHF
TGTGCCAGCAGTGAAGCGCTAGAGGATCAGCCCCAGCATTTT
>.|TRBV4-1|TRBJ2-5|TRBD1
CASSHRQGDWETQYF
TGCGCCAGCAGCCACCGACAGGGGGATTGGGAGACCCAGTACTTC
>.|TRBV5-1|TRBJ1-5|.
CASSLGQNANQPQHF
TGCGCCAGCAGCTTGGGCCAGAACGCCAATCAGCCCCAGCATTTT
>.|TRBV7-9|TRBJ2-6|.
CASSLADFSSGANVLTF
TGTGCCAGCAGCTTAGCGGACTTTAGCTCTGGGGCCAACGTCCTGACTTTC
>.|TRBV5-1|TRBJ1-3|.
CASRGELSGNTIYF
TGCGCCAGCAGAGGGGAACTCTCTGGAAACACCATATATTTT
>.|TRBV3-1/TRBV3-2|TRBJ1-6|TRBD1
CASSLGTGDLSYNSPLHF
TGTGCCAGCAGCCTCGGGACAGGGGACCTCTCCTATAATTCACCCCTCCACTTT
>.|TRBV4-3|TRBJ2-1|.
CASSQAIFPTSTTYNEQFF
TGCGCCAGCAGCCAAGCTATCTTCCCCACTAGCACGACCTACAATGAGCAGTTCTTC
>.|TRBV30|TRBJ2-3|TRBD2
CAWSVDAGGTDTQYF
TGTGCCTGGAGTGTCGACGCGGGAGGAACAGATACGCAGTATTTT
>.|TRBV2|TRBJ2-7|TRBD1
CASSTGETYEQYF
TGTGCCAGCAGTACAGGGGAGACCTACGAGCAGTACTTC
>.|TRBV10-3|TRBJ1-5|TRBD1
CAISGGQALNQPQHF
TGTGCCATCAGTGGGGGACAGGCGCTGAATCAGCCCCAGCATTTT
>.|TRBV18|TRBJ1-1|TRBD1
CASSPGQDEAFF
TGTGCCAGCTCACCCGGACAGGATGAAGCTTTCTTT
>.|TRBV27|TRBJ1-5|.
CASSRGQPQHF
TGTGCCAGCAGTAGGGGTCAGCCCCAGCATTTT
>once|TRBV15|TRBJ1-2|.
CATSRDLKGDYGYTF
TGTGCCACCAGCAGAGATCTAAAGGGAGACTATGGCTACACCTTC
>.|TRBV28|TRBJ2-1|TRBD1
CASSLPQGVSYNEQFF
TGTGCCAGCAGTTTACCCCAGGGGGTATCCTACAATGAGCAGTTCTTC
>.|TRBV2|TRBJ2-7|.
CATAGAAAFPAYEQYF
TGTGCCACAGCAGGGGCAGCGGCCTTCCCAGCCTACGAGCAGTACTTC
>.|TRBV5-1|TRBJ1-1|.
CASSFWSTAGTEAFF
TGCGCCAGCAGCTTTTGGTCAACTGCAGGGACTGAAGCTTTCTTT
>.|TRBV7-9|TRBJ2-5|TRBD2
CASSTGTSGRGAQYF
TGTGCCAGCAGCACCGGGACTAGCGGGAGAGGGGCCCAGTACTTC
>.|TRBV27|TRBJ2-7|TRBD2
CASRGLAGPYSYEQYF
TGTGCCAGCAGAGGACTAGCGGGACCCTACTCCTACGAGCAGTACTTC
>once|TRBV7-9|TRBJ1-1|TRBD1
CASRPPGQGARDEAFF
TGTGCCAGCAGACCCCCGGGACAGGGGGCCCGAGATGAAGCTTTCTTT
>.|TRBV7-2|TRBJ2-1|TRBD2
CASSSGLAGGWDEQFF
TGTGCCAGCAGCTCCGGACTAGCGGGAGGATGGGATGAGCAGTTCTTC
>.|TRBV7-2|TRBJ1-5|.
CASSLRSTVVNQPQHF
TGTGCCAGCAGCTTAAGGTCGACTGTTGTTAATCAGCCCCAGCATTTT
>.|TRBV5-4|TRBJ2-1|TRBD2
CASSSGLAEFQFF
TGTGCCAGCAGCTCGGGACTAGCGGAATTCCAGTTCTTC
>.|TRBV6-6|TRBJ1-2|TRBD1
CASSRTLSASRTGPTF
TGTGCCAGCAGTCGAACGTTGAGCGCATCCAGGACAGGGCCCACCTTC
>.|TRBV4-1|TRBJ1-1|TRBD1
CASSQDTPDRGDTEAFF
TGCGCCAGCAGCCAAGATACACCGGACAGGGGGGACACTGAAGCTTTCTTT
>.|TRBV6-5|TRBJ1-1|.
CASSYSFRRSYTEAFF
TGTGCCAGCAGTTACTCGTTTCGGCGGAGCTACACTGAAGCTTTCTTT
>once|TRBV28|TRBJ1-5|TRBD1
CASSKTQGPPNYSNQPQHF
TGTGCCAGCAGCAAAACACAGGGGCCCCCCAATTATAGCAATCAGCCCCAGCATTTT
>.|TRBV6-5|TRBJ2-7|.
CASSRQTLGPYEQYF
TGTGCCAGCAGCCGACAGACTCTCGGACCCTACGAGCAGTACTTC
>.|TRBV30|TRBJ2-5|.
CAWSATGGGQGDQETQYF
TGTGCCTGGAGCGCAACCGGGGGGGGACAGGGCGACCAAGAGACCCAGTACTTC
>.|TRBV29-1|TRBJ2-3|.
CSGKTGTDTQYF
TGCAGCGGGAAAACAGGGACAGATACGCAGTATTTT
>.|TRBV3-1/TRBV3-2|TRBJ1-1|.
CASSQAMNTEAFF
TGTGCCAGCAGCCAAGCCATGAACACTGAAGCTTTCTTT
>.|TRBV10-3|TRBJ1-1|.
CAISESQVAFEAFF
TGTGCCATCAGTGAGTCGCAGGTCGCCTTTGAAGCTTTCTTT
>.|TRBV28|TRBJ1-6|.
CASSGGQRNSPLHF
TGTGCCAGCAGTGGTGGACAGCGGAATTCACCCCTCCACTTT
>once|TRBV9|TRBJ2-1|.
CASSEGVGVDEQFF
TGTGCCAGCAGCGAGGGGGTCGGGGTAGATGAGCAGTTCTTC
>.|TRBV6-1|TRBJ1-2|.
CASSDRAPPGYTF
TGTGCCAGCAGTGACAGGGCCCCCCCGGGCTACACCTTC
>.|TRBV27|TRBJ2-5|.
CASSNHEGVKTQYF
TGTGCCAGCAGCAATCATGAGGGCGTAAAGACCCAGTACTTC
>.|TRBV7-2|TRBJ2-3|.
CASSLLDTQYF
TGTGCCAGCAGCTTACTAGATACGCAGTATTTT
>.|TRBV11-3|TRBJ2-1|TRBD2
CASSPGTMKGNEQFF
TGTGCCAGCAGTCCCGGGACTATGAAGGGAAATGAGCAGTTCTTC
>.|TRBV28|TRBJ2-5|.
CASSFSGDQETQYF
TGTGCGAGCAGTTTTTCCGGGGATCAAGAGACCCAGTACTTC
>.|TRBV19|TRBJ1-4|TRBD1
CASSADRASNEKLFF
TGTGCCAGTAGTGCCGACAGGGCTAGTAATGAAAAACTGTTTTTT
>.|TRBV28|TRBJ1-5|.
CASRIKQQPQHF
TGTGCCAGCAGAATAAAACAGCAGCCCCAGCATTTT
>.|TRBV6-5|TRBJ1-1|TRBD1
CASSYGTVGKNTEAFF
TGTGCCAGCAGTTACGGGACAGTGGGGAAGAACACTGAAGCTTTCTTT
>.|TRBV29-1|TRBJ1-2|TRBD1
CSVEGDRARPNYGYTF
TGCAGCGTTGAAGGGGACAGGGCGCGACCTAACTATGGCTACACCTTC
>.|TRBV28|TRBJ1-5|TRBD1
CASSAGTGFGQPQHF
TGTGCCAGCAGCGCCGGGACAGGGTTCGGCCAGCCCCAGCATTTT
>once|TRBV18|TRBJ1-1|.
CASSPRTGRTEAFF
TGTGCCAGCTCACCACGCACAGGGCGGACTGAAGCTTTCTTT
>.|TRBV7-2|TRBJ2-1|TRBD2
CASSLAGTSISNEQFF
TGTGCCAGCAGCTTAGCCGGGACTAGTATATCCAATGAGCAGTTCTTC
>.|TRBV6-5|TRBJ1-1|.
CASSYGRYTEAFF
TGTGCCAGCAGTTATGGCAGGTACACTGAAGCTTTCTTT
>.|TRBV28|TRBJ1-1|.
CASSFYMNTEAFF
TGTGCCAGCAGTTTTTATATGAACACTGAAGCTTTCTTT
>.|TRBV11-3|TRBJ1-1|.
CASSSPGLDEAFF
TGTGCCAGCAGCTCCCCGGGACTTGATGAAGCTTTCTTT
>.|TRBV9|TRBJ2-7|.
CASSESGGSSAYEQYF
TGTGCCAGCAGCGAGTCCGGGGGATCCTCCGCCTACGAGCAGTACTTC
>.|TRBV10-2|TRBJ1-3|.
CASSESKGGNSGNTIYF
TGCGCCAGCAGTGAGTCGAAAGGGGGAAATTCTGGAAACACCATATATTTT
>once|TRBV4-3|TRBJ2-1|TRBD1
CASSQEDRVYEQFF
TGCGCCAGCAGCCAAGAAGACAGGGTATATGAGCAGTTCTTC
>few|TRBV6-1|TRBJ1-6|.
CASSEAPDSPLHF
TGTGCCAGCAGTGAAGCGCCAGATTCACCCCTCCACTTT
>.|TRBV24-1|TRBJ2-1|TRBD1
CATRPGQRSDNEQFF
TGTGCCACTCGTCCGGGACAGAGGTCTGACAATGAGCAGTTCTTC
>few|TRBV5-4|TRBJ2-3|TRBD2
CASSLGGLADRNTDTQYF
TGTGCCAGCAGCTTGGGAGGACTAGCGGACCGAAACACAGATACGCAGTATTTT
>.|TRBV7-2|TRBJ2-1|.
CASSSWRENYNEQFF
TGTGCCAGCAGCTCATGGAGGGAGAATTACAATGAGCAGTTCTTC
>.|TRBV11-2|TRBJ1-3|.
CASSWTAFRDTIYF
TGTGCCAGCAGTTGGACAGCATTTCGGGACACCATATATTTT
>.|TRBV6-4|TRBJ2-2|TRBD1
CASSDEGATGELFF
TGTGCCAGCAGTGACGAGGGGGCCACCGGGGAGCTGTTTTTT
>.|TRBV5-6|TRBJ2-5|TRBD2
CASSPSLAGAETQYF
TGTGCCAGCAGCCCTTCTCTAGCGGGAGCGGAGACCCAGTACTTC